The sequence of this T cell receptor beta chain was determined in a study of T cell clones after liver transplantation. Study context: TCRbeta sequencing after a pre-transplant mixed lymphocyte reaction identified graft-donor-reactive clones, later tracked in post-transplant blood. Draws occurred before transplant, before withdrawal, and after complete or failed withdrawal. Study outcomes and limitations: Rather than being deleted, graft donor-reactive T cells may have moved into the graft.

Germline V gene data show CDR1 as SGHAT and CDR2 as FQNNGV. With 1 base removed from V and 4 bases from J, the gap between germline ends came to 8 bases. CDR3 length: 14 amino acids. The data were produced by immunoSEQ multiplex PCR, yet TCRdb's version contains in-frame clones alone and is incomplete. The sample carries some 16,000 clones, approximately 80% recorded once. This clone was seen a handful of times. Its target is not known. Thawed unstimulated PBMCs were FACS-sorted by CD3, CD4 and CD8 into two populations. The sample consisted of CD8+ T cells from blood, taken 48 months after liver transplant. This chain connects TRBV11-2 to TRBJ1-5; TRBD1 is a possible D gene (5 bases). This TCR came from a human patient who received a liver transplant. Some T cells may have come from the graft donor. The CDR3 sequence: CASSLAGLNQPQHF. The CDR3 DNA reads as TGTGCCAGCAGCTTAGCAGGGCTGAATCAGCCCCAGCATTTT.